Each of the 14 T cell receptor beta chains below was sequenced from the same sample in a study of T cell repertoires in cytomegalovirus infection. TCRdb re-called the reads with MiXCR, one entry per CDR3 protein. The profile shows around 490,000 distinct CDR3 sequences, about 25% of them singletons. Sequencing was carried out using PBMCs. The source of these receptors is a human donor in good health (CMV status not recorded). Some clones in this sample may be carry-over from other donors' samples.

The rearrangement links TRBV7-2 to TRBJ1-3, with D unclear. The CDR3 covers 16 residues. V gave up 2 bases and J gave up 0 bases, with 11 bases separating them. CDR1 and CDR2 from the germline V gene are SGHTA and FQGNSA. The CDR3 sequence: CASSLMASFSGNTIYF. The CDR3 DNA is TGTGCCAGCAGCTTAATGGCGTCGTTCTCTGGAAACACCATATATTTT.

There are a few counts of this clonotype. CDR3 sequence (DNA): TGCGCCAGCAGTCAATCAAAAGGGCAGGGGGAGACCCAGTACTTC. Residues: CASSQSKGQGETQYF. V usage is TRBV23-1 and J usage is TRBJ2-5, with a possible D match to TRBD1 (6 bases). TRBV23-1 is an ORF; its function is uncertain. This CDR3 comprises 15 residues. Trimming cost V 0 bases and J 5 bases, with 13 bases left between them.

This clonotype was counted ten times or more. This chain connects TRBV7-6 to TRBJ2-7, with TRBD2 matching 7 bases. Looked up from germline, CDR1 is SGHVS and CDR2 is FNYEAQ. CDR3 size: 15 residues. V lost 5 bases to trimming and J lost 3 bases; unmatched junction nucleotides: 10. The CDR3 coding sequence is TGTGCCAGCAGCACGACCGGGACTAATCTCTACGAGCAGTACTTC. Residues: CASSTTGTNLYEQYF.

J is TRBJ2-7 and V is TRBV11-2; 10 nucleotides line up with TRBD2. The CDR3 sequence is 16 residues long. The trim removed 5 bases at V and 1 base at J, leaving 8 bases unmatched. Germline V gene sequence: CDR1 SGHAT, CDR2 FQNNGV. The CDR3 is CASSPRLAGDSYEQYV. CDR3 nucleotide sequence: TGTGCCAGCAGCCCTAGGCTAGCGGGGGATTCCTACGAGCAGTACGTC.

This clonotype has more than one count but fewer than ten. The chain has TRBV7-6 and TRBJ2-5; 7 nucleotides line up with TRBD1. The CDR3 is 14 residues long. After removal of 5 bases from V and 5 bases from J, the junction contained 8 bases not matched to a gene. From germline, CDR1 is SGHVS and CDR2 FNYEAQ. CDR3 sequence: CASSPGGSGETQYF. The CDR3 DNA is TGTGCCAGCAGCCCAGGGGGTTCCGGGGAGACCCAGTACTTC. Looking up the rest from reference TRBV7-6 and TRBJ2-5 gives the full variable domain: GAGVSQSPRYKVTKRGQDVALRCDPISGHVSLYWYRQALGQGPEFLTYFNYEAQQDKSGLPNDRFSAERPEGSISTLTIQRTEQRDSAMYRCASSPGGSGETQYFGPGTRLLVL.

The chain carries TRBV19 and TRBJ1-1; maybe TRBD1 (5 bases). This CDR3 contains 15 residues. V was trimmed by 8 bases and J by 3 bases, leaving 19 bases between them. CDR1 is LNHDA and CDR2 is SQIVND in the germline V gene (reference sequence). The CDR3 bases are TGTGCCAGTCTCGAGATTGGGGGTCCTTACACTGAAGCTTTCTTT. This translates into CASLEIGGPYTEAFF.

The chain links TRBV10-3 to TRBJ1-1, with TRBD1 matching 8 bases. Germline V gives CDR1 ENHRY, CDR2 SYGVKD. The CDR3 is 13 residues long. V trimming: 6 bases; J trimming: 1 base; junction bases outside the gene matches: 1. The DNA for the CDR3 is TGTGCCATCAGGGGACAGGAGAACACTGAAGCTTTCTTT. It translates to CAIRGQENTEAFF.

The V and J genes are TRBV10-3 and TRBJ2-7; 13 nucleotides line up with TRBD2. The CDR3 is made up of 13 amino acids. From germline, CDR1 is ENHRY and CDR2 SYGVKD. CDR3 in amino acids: CATLGLAGAAWSV. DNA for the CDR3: TGTGCCACCCTAGGACTAGCGGGAGCGGCTTGGTCTGTC.

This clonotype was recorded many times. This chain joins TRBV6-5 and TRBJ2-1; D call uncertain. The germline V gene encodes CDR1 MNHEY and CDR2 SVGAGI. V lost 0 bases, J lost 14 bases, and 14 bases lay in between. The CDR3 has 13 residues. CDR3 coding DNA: TGTGCCAGCAGTTACTCGGATACCCTCCAGAAGTTCTTC. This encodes CASSYSDTLQKFF.

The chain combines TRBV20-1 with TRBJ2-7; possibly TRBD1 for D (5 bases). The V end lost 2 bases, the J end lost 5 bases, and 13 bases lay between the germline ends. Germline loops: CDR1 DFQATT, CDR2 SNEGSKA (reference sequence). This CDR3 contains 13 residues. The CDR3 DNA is TGCAGTGCTAGAAAGGGGCTTGTGGACGAGCAGTACTTC. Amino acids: CSARKGLVDEQYF.

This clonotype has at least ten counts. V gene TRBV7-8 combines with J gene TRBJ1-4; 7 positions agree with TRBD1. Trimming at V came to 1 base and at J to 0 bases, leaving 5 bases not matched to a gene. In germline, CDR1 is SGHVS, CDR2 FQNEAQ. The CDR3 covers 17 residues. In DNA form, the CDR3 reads TGTGCCAGCAGCTTAGAGGGACAGTGGGCAACTAATGAAAAACTGTTTTTT. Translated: CASSLEGQWATNEKLFF.

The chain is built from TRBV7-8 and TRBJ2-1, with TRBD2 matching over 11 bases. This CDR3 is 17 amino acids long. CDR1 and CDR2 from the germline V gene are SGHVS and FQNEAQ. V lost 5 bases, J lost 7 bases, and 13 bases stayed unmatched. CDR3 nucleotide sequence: TGTGCCAGCAGCCCTAGGGCGACTAGCGGGATTCGTAATGAGCAGTTCTTC. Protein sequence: CASSPRATSGIRNEQFF. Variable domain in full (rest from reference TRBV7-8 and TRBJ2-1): GAGVSQSPRYKVAKRGQDVALRCDPISGHVSLFWYQQALGQGPEFLTYFQNEAQLDKSGLPSDRFFAERPEGSVSTLKIQRTQQEDSAVYLCASSPRATSGIRNEQFFGPGTRLTVL.

The CDR3 protein is CASSYQGLAGGNTGELFF. The CDR3 nucleotides read TGTGCCAGCAGTTACCAGGGACTAGCGGGAGGGAACACCGGGGAGCTGTTTTTT. The chain has TRBV6-8 and TRBJ2-2, with 15 nucleotides matching TRBD2. Trimming at V came to 2 bases and at J to 1 base, leaving 2 bases not matched to a gene. Germline V gene sequence: CDR1 MNHGY, CDR2 SAAAGT. The CDR3 is made up of 18 amino acids.

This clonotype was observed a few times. The CDR3 loop reads CASSFGQGQPQHF. CDR3 nucleotides: TGTGCCAGCAGTTTCGGGCAGGGCCAGCCCCAGCATTTT. V gene TRBV27 combines with J gene TRBJ1-5; tentative D call: TRBD1 (5 bases). There are 13 residues in the CDR3. CDR1 and CDR2 (germline): MNHEY, SMNVEV (reference sequence). V lost 3 bases and J lost 7, with 10 bases in between.